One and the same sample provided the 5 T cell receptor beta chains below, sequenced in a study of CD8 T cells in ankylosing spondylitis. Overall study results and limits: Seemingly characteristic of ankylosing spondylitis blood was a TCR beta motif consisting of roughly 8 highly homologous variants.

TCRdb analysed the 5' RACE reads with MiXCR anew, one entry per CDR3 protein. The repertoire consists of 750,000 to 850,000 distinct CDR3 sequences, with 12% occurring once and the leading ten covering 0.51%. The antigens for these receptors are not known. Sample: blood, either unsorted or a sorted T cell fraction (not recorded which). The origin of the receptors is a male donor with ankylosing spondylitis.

DNA of the CDR3: TGTGCCAGCAGATCCCGGACCCAGCAAGAGACCCAGTACTTC. Its translation: CASRSRTQQETQYF. The chain uses TRBV6-1 and TRBJ2-5; the D is unclear. In germline, CDR1 is MNHNS, CDR2 SASEGT. The ends were cut back, 6 bases at V and 2 bases at J, with 13 bases in the middle. The CDR3 length is 14 residues.

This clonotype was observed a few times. CDR3 residues: CASSLIGGAVNEKLFF. The CDR3 DNA reads as TGTGCCAGCAGCCTGATCGGGGGTGCAGTTAATGAAAAACTGTTTTTT. The chain joins TRBV11-2 to TRBJ1-4; D perhaps matches TRBD1 (5 bases). V was clipped by 5 bases and J by 4 bases, with 17 bases between them. The CDR3 length is 16 residues. Germline V lookup: CDR1 SGHAT, CDR2 FQNNGV.

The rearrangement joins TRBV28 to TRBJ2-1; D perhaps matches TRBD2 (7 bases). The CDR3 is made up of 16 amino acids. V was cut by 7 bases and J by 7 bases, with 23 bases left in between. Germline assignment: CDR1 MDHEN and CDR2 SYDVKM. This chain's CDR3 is CASTGRKAGHRNEQFF. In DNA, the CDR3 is TGTGCCAGCACGGGGAGAAAAGCGGGACATCGGAATGAGCAGTTCTTC. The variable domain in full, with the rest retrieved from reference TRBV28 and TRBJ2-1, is DVKVTQSSRYLVKRTGEKVFLECVQDMDHENMFWYRQDPGLGLRLIYFSYDVKMKEKGDIPEGYSVSREKKERFSLILESASTNQTSMYLCASTGRKAGHRNEQFFGPGTRLTVL.

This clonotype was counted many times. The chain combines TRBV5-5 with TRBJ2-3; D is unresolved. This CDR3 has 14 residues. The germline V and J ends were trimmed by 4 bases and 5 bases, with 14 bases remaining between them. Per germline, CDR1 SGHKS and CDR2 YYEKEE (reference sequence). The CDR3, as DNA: TGTGCCAGCAGCCGGGCCCGGGCGATAGATACGCAGTATTTT. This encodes CASSRARAIDTQYF. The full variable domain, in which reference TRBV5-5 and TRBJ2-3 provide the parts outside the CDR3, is DAGVTQSPTHLIKTRGQQVTLRCSPISGHKSVSWYQQVLGQGPQFIFQYYEKEERGRGNFPDRFSARQFPNYSSELNVNALLLGDSALYLCASSRARAIDTQYFGPGTRLTVL.

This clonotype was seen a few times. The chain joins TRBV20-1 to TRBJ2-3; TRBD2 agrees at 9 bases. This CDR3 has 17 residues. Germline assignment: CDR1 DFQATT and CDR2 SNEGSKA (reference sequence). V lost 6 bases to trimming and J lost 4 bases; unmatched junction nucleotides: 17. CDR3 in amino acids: CSAQTGTSMRRADTQYF. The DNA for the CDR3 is TGCAGTGCCCAGACCGGGACTAGCATGAGGAGGGCAGATACGCAGTATTTT.